This TCR beta chain was profiled in a study of cytomegalovirus exposure and HLA in healthy donors. The overall study: In a later analysis, it was reported that the roughly 130 validation repertoires had been produced on the same platform as the 700 or so repertoires belonging to the first cohort. Findings of the study overall: According to a later analysis, TCR clusters from the first cohort tended to co-occur in the 120 or so validation repertoires. High specificity and sensitivity for cytomegalovirus status were reported for the classifier.

The CDR3 runs to 15 residues. The trim removed 3 bases at V and 5 bases at J, leaving 9 bases unmatched. CDR1 SGDLS and CDR2 YYNGEE come from the germline V gene. The donors were in the approximately 130-subject validation cohort; that cohort was separate from the approximately 700-subject first cohort. Libraries were prepared by immunoSEQ multiplex PCR; TCRdb keeps only in-frame clonotypes and omits some of them. The table has approximately 200,000 clones, about 81% seen once. With regard to this clone: Its matching antigen is unknown.

The source is a woman in her thirties in good health and CMV-seronegative. Specimen: PBMCs. This chain joins TRBV9 and TRBJ2-5; 8 nucleotides align to TRBD1. The CDR3 DNA reads as TGTGCCAGCAGCGCCATGGACAGGGCCCGGGAGACCCAGTACTTC. Translation: CASSAMDRARETQYF.